The clone carrying this TCR beta chain was seen ten or more times. Its cognate antigen is unknown. The CDR3 length is 15 residues. Germline CDR1 is SQVTM and CDR2 is ANQGSEA. J was trimmed by 3 bases and V by 5 bases; bases with no gene match: 6. This record belongs to a study of T cell repertoires in cytomegalovirus infection. Study overall: Well-studied HLA-B-restricted CMV epitopes were used in the study alongside recently identified HLA-C-restricted ones. The public TCR beta signatures pointed to both CMV infection and matching HLA type. Study-wide results and limits: Identification of carriers of CMV plus the relevant HLA was achieved through cumulative public TCR beta family frequency. CMV-specific TCR beta clonotypes restricted by HLA-C dominated the ex vivo response.

From the reads, TCRdb called clonotypes with MiXCR, one entry per CDR3 protein. The table has about 890,000 distinct CDR3 sequences, 30% to 40% seen once. The TCR originated in a human donor in good health (CMV status not recorded). Some clones in this sample may be carry-over from other donors' samples. This chain connects TRBV29-1 to TRBJ2-2; 10 bases fit TRBD1. The material was cultured CD8+ T cells from PBMCs, obtained from culture after CMV antigen stimulation. As DNA, the CDR3 is TGCAGCGTTCGATTCGGGACAGGGGACACCGGGGAGCTGTTTTTT. It yields the protein CSVRFGTGDTGELFF.